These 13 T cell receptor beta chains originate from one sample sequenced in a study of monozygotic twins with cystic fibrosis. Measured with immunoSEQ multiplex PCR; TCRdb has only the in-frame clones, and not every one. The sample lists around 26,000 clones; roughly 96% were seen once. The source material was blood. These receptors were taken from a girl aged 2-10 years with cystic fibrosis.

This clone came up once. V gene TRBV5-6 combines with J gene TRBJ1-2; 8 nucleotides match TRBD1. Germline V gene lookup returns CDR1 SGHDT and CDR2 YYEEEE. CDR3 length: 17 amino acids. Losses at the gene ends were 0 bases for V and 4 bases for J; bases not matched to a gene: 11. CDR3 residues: CASSLVGVGQGFYGYTF. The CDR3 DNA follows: TGTGCCAGCAGCTTGGTGGGCGTCGGACAGGGTTTCTATGGCTACACCTTC.

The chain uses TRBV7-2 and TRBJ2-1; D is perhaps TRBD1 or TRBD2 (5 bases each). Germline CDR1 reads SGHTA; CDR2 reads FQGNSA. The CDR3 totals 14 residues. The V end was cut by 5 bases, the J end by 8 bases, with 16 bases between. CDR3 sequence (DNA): TGTGCCAGCAGCGCCAGCCGGGACGCCCATGAGCAGTTCTTC. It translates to CASSASRDAHEQFF.

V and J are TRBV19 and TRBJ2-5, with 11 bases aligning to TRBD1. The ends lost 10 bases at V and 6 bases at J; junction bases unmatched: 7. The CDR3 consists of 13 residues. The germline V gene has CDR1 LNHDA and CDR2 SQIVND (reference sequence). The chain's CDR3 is CATTDRGQKTQYF. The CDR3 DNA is TGTGCCACCACGGACAGGGGGCAGAAGACCCAGTACTTC.

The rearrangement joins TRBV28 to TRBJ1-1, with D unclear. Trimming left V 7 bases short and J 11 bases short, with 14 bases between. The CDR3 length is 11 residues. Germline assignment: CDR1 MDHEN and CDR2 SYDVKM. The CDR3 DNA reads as TGTGCCAGCACCAGCCTTCAAGCGGCTTTCTTT. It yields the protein CASTSLQAAFF.

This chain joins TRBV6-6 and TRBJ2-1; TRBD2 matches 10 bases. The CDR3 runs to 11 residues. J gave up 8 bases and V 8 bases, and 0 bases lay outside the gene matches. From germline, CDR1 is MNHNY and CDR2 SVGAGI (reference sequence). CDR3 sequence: CASLAGDEQFF. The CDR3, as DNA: TGTGCCAGCCTAGCGGGAGATGAGCAGTTCTTC.

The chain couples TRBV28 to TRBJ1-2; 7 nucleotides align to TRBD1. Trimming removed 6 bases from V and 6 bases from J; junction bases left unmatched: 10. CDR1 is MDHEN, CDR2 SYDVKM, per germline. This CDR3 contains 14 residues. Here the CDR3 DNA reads TGTGCCAGCAGGACCGGACAGGTAGAAAATGGCTACACCTTC. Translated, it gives CASRTGQVENGYTF.

The CDR3 nucleotides read TGTGCCAGCAGCAGGGGTCTGGAGCAGTTCTTC. Encoded protein: CASSRGLEQFF. This chain uses TRBV6-1 with TRBJ2-1; D possibly corresponds to TRBD1 (6 bases). CDR3 length: 11 residues. V shed 6 bases and J shed 10 bases, with 10 bases lying between them. Germline CDR1 reads MNHNS; CDR2 reads SASEGT.

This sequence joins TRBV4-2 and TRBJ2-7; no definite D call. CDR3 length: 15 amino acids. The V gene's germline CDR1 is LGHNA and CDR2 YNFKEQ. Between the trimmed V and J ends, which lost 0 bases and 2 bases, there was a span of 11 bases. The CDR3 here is CASSQDWGKAYEQYF. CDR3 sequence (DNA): TGTGCCAGCAGCCAAGATTGGGGAAAAGCCTACGAGCAGTACTTC.

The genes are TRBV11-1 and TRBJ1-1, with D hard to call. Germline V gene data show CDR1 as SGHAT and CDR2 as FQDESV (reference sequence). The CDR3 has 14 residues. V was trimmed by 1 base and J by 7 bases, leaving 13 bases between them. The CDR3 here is CASSLGGQSLEAFF. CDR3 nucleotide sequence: TGTGCCAGCAGCTTAGGGGGTCAGAGTCTTGAAGCTTTCTTT.

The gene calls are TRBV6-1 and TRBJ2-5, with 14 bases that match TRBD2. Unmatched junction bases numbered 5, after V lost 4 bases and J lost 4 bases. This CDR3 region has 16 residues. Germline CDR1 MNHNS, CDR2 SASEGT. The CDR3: CASSGTSGRLVETQYF. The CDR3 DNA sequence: TGTGCCAGCAGTGGGACTAGCGGGAGGCTTGTAGAGACCCAGTACTTC.

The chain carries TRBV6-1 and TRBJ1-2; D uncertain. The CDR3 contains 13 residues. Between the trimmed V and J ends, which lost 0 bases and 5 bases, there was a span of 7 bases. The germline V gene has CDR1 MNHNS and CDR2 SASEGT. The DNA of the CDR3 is TGTGCCAGCAGTGAAGCGTCGGGGTATGGCTACACCTTC. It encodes CASSEASGYGYTF.

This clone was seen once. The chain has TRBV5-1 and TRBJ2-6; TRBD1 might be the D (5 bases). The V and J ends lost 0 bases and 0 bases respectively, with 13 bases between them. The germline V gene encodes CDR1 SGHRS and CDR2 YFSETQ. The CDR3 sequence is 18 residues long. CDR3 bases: TGCGCCAGCAGCTTGGTTCAGGGCCCTAGCTCTGGGGCCAACGTCCTGACTTTC. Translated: CASSLVQGPSSGANVLTF.

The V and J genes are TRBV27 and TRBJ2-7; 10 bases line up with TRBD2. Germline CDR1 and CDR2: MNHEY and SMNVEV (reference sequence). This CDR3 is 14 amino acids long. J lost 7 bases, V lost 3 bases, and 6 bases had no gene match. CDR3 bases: TGTGCCAGCAGTTTGGGAGCGGGGGGGGAGGAGCAGTACTTC. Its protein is CASSLGAGGEEQYF.